This TCR beta chain was recovered during a study of patients and donors after allogeneic stem cell transplantation. Note on this clonotype: Sequence at one end of the junction differs from germline and may be a read error.

TCRdb used MiXCR to reprocess the RT-PCR reads, holding one entry per CDR3 protein. The sample lists around 160,000 distinct CDR3 sequences; 30% were seen once. Germline CDR1 and CDR2: MGHRA and YSYEKL. The CDR3 loop spans 12 amino acids. This TCR came from a human donor who was either an allogeneic HSCT recipient or a stem cell or donor lymphocyte infusion donor (not recorded which). It is not recorded whose cells these are; they may come from a transplant donor. The rearrangement uses TRBV4-1 and TRBJ2-1; D perhaps matches TRBD2 (6 bases). The sequenced material came from blood, either unsorted or a sorted T cell fraction (not recorded which). CDR3 amino acids: CASSQELGLQFF. CDR3 DNA: TGCGCCAGCAGTCAAGAGCTGGGACTGCAGTTCTTC.